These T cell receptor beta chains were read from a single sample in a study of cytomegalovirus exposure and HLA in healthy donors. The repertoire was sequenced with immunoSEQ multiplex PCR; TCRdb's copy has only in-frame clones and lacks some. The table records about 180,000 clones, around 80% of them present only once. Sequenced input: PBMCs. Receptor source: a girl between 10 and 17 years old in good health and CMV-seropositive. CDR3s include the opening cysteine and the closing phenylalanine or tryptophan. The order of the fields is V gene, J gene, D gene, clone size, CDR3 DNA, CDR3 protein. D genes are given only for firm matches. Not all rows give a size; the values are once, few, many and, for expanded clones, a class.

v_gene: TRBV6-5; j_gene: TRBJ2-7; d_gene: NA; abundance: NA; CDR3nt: TGTGCCAGCAGCTGGACACCCACCTACGAGCAGTACTTC; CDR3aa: CASSWTPTYEQYF
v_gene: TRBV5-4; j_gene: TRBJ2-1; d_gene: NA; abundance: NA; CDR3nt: TGTGCCAGCAGCTCAGGGATCGGGTATGCGGTAAACAATGAGCAGTTCTTC; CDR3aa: CASSSGIGYAVNNEQFF
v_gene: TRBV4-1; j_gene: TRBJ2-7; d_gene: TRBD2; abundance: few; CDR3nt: TGCGCCAGCAGCCCCCAGCGGGGGGGACTCTACGAGCAGTACTTC; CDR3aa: CASSPQRGGLYEQYF
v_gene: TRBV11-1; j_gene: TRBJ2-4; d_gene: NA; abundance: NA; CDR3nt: TGTGCCAGCAGCTTTTCACTCGGGACTGAGCCCAACATTCAGTACTTC; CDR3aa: CASSFSLGTEPNIQYF
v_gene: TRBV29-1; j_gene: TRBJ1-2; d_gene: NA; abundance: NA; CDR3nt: TGCAGCGTCAGGGTTCAGAGCTATGGCTACACCTTC; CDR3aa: CSVRVQSYGYTF
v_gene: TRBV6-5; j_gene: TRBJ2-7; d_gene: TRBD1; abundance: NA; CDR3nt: TGTGCCAGCAGTTACGCAACAGGGGCCCCGCTCTACGAGCAGTACTTC; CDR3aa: CASSYATGAPLYEQYF
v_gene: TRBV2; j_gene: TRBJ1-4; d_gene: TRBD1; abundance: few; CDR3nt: TGTGCCAGCAGGGAAACAGGGGCTACTAATGAAAAACTGTTTTTT; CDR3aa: CASRETGATNEKLFF
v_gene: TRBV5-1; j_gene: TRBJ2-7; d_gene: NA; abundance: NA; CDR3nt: TGCGCCAGCAGCTTGGGGCTCTACGAGCAGTACTTC; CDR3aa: CASSLGLYEQYF
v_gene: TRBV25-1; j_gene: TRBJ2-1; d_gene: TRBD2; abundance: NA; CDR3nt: TGTGCCAGCCGGCCGGGGGGCTCCTACAATGAGCAGTTCTTC; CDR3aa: CASRPGGSYNEQFF
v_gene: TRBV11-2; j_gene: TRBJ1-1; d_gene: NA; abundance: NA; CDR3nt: TGTGCCAGCAACTCATTACGTGGACACGGGCCTGAAGCTTTCTTT; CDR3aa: CASNSLRGHGPEAFF
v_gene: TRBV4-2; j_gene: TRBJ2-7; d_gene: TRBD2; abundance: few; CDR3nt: TGTGCCAGCAGCCAAGCCCCGGGACTAGCGGGAGGGTACGACGAGCAGTACTTC; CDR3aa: CASSQAPGLAGGYDEQYF
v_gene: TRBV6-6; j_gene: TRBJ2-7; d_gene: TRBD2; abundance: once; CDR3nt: TGTGCCAGCAGTGAGGGGCGGGGGGCGAGGGAGCAGTACTTC; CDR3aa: CASSEGRGAREQYF
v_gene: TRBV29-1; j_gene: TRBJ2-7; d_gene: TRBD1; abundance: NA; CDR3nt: TGCAGCGTTGGTCCCGGGACAGGGGGCTCCTACGAGCAGTACTTC; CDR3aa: CSVGPGTGGSYEQYF
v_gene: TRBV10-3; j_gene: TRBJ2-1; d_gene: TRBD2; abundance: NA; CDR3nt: TGTGCCATCAGAGCCGGGACTAGCGGTACCTACAATGAGCAGTTCTTC; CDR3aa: CAIRAGTSGTYNEQFF
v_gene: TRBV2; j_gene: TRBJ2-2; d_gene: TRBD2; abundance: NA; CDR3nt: TGTGCCAGCAGAACTAGCGGGAGTAAAAACACCGGGGAGCTGTTTTTT; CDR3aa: CASRTSGSKNTGELFF
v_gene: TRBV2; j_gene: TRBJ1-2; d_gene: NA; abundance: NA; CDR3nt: TGTGCCAGCGGTAAGACAGGCGCCAGCTATGGCTACACCTTC; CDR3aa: CASGKTGASYGYTF
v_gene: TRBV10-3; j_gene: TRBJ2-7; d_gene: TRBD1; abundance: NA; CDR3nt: TGTGCCATCAGTGAGATGGGACAGCCCTACGAGCAGTACTTC; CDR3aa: CAISEMGQPYEQYF
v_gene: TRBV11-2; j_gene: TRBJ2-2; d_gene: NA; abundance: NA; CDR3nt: TGTGCCAGCAGCGGCCACAGGAACCTAAACACCGGGGAGCTGTTTTTT; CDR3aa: CASSGHRNLNTGELFF
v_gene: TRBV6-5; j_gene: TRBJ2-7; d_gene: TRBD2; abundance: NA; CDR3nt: TGTGCCAGCAGGTGGCTGGGGGGGGGAGAGCAGTACTTC; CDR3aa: CASRWLGGGEQYF
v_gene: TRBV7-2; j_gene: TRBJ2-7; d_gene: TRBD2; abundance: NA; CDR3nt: TGTGCCAGCAGCTTAGTCGCTAGCGGGAGGCGCGAGCAGTACTTC; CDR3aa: CASSLVASGRREQYF